This record concerns one TCR beta chain sequence. Its recognized antigen is unknown. Nothing much larger sits one base from this clone, and base qualities are not available. This sample was included in a study of CD8+CD57+ T cells in acquired aplastic anemia (dated by TCRdb to the late 2010s). Study-wide context: A mean of about 3.2 ug of DNA, ranging from roughly 0.17 to 30 ug, was extracted from sorted CD4+ and CD8+ cells. CD8+CD57+ expansion was defined as frequency above the mean frequency observed in healthy subjects.

Expansion of CD8+CD57+ cells had been shown by flow cytometry in the patients chosen for sequencing. Every patient had severe acquired aplastic anemia, diagnosed using the International Study of Aplastic Anemia and Agranulocytosis and Camitta criteria. No therapy had been received by the patients at the time of blood sampling. The study deep-sequenced TCR repertoires of sorted CD4+ and CD8+ blood T cells from severe aplastic anemia patients and healthy subjects. In the USA, patient enrollment took place under clinicaltrials.gov protocols 00001620, 01623167, 00001397, 00071045, 00081523 and 00961064. Ficoll-Paque density gradient centrifugation was used to isolate peripheral blood mononuclear cells. Before DNA was extracted, CD4+ and CD8+ T cells were sorted using either FACS or magnetic beads. The full study reports these points: No significant difference in CD8+ Simpson's diversity was found between patients and healthy controls (P=0.060). Roughly 29 CD8+ CDR3 sequences were found to be shared between patients and controls, but these sequences appeared to be highly expressed in patients and within the immunodominant clones of the patients.

Compared with germline, V lacks 8 bases and J lacks 5 bases; bases without a gene match: 7. The germline V gene specifies MRHNA as CDR1 and SNTAGT as CDR2. The CDR3 numbers 13 residues from cysteine through phenylalanine. CDR3 DNA only is kept here, 39 bases in frame from base 1. Genomic DNA was used as template for profiling of TCR beta VDJ combinations and CDR3 sequences. An Illumina HiSeq 2000 was used for TCR repertoire sequencing. Concerning the study's data processing: Repertoire assessment relied on Simpson's diversity index, CDR3 size and DJ length profiles, and TRBV/TRBJ rearrangement plots. The most abundant DNA sequence in the deep sequencing data was defined as the immunodominant clone. CDR3 amino acid sequences were screened for sharing across subjects and were compared with published repertoires and the VDJdb database. TCRdb's own reprocessing of the public reads used fastp at Q25 and MiXCR and kept productive beta chains. CDR3 protein duplicates are merged, each entry listing the most common genes and DNA. Clone size and V and J calls follow TCRdb, not the original study. Recorded for this sample are 200,000 to 250,000 distinct CDR3 sequences; about 62% of them occurred a single time. The leading ten clones occupy 58% of the sample.

The rearrangement combines TRBV6-4 with TRBJ2-7; 9 junctional bases match TRBD1. The TCR originated in a human donor with aplastic anemia. Sequenced input: sorted CD4+, CD8+, or CD8+CD57+ T cells (not recorded which) from PBMCs. The CDR3 reads as follows: CASQGQGKHEQYF. The nucleotides are TGTGCCAGCCAGGGACAGGGAAAACACGAGCAGTACTTC.